Presented here are 17 T cell receptor beta chains from one specimen sequenced in a study of brain T cells in children with intractable seizures. Produced via immunoSEQ multiplex PCR; TCRdb's table is partial and in-frame only. The sample has roughly 80,000 clones, 91% seen once. The input for sequencing was peripheral blood, taken at surgery. The receptors derive from a girl aged 2-15 years with Rasmussen encephalitis and intractable seizures.

The gene calls are TRBV28 and TRBJ2-6; D may be TRBD2 (7 bases). With 7 bases removed from V and 0 bases from J, the gap between germline ends came to 22 bases. Germline CDR1 and CDR2: MDHEN and SYDVKM. The CDR3 has 19 residues. Here the CDR3 reads CASTLYGGRPLSGANVLTF. The CDR3 DNA sequence: TGTGCCAGCACCCTATACGGGGGGCGACCTCTCTCTGGGGCCAACGTCCTGACTTTC.

V gene TRBV24-1 combines with J gene TRBJ2-1; TRBD1 matches at 7 bases. In germline, CDR1 is KGHDR, CDR2 SFDVKD. V shed 5 bases, J shed 2 bases, and the junction held 5 bases outside the gene matches. This CDR3 contains 15 residues. The chain's CDR3 is CATSARGQAYNEQFF. The CDR3 bases are TGTGCCACCAGTGCAAGGGGGCAGGCCTACAATGAGCAGTTCTTC.

This clone appeared a few times. This sequence joins TRBV25-1 and TRBJ1-1, with D possibly being TRBD1 (5 bases). Per the germline V gene, CDR1 is MGHDK and CDR2 is SYGVNS. The CDR3 has 14 residues. The germline V and J ends were trimmed by 4 bases and 0 bases, with 9 bases remaining between them. CDR3 loop: CASSGLQVNTEAFF. DNA of the CDR3: TGTGCCAGCAGTGGGCTACAGGTGAACACTGAAGCTTTCTTT.

The rearrangement uses TRBV4-1 and TRBJ2-1; D is unresolved. The germline gives CDR1 MGHRA, CDR2 YSYEKL. Trimming stripped 1 base from V and 8 bases from J, with 6 bases between. The CDR3 runs 12 residues. CDR3 sequence reads: CASSQGLDEQFF. CDR3 DNA: TGCGCCAGCAGCCAAGGATTGGATGAGCAGTTCTTC.

The V gene is TRBV2, the J gene TRBJ2-7, with 8 bases that match TRBD2. Germline values: CDR1 SNHLY, CDR2 FYNNEI. Trimming removed 4 bases from V and 0 bases from J; junction bases left unmatched: 2. This CDR3 spans 14 amino acids. CDR3 residues: CASSVGLASYEQYF. Written as DNA, the CDR3 is TGTGCCAGCAGTGTCGGACTAGCCTCCTACGAGCAGTACTTC. The variable domain in full, completed from reference TRBV2 and TRBJ2-7, reads EPEVTQTPSHQVTQMGQEVILRCVPISNHLYFYWYRQILGQKVEFLVSFYNNEISEKSEIFDDQFSVERPDGSNFTLKIRSTKLEDSAMYFCASSVGLASYEQYFGPGTRLTVT.

This chain links TRBV2 with TRBJ2-1, with 8 bases that match TRBD1. This CDR3 comprises 15 residues. Germline CDR1 is SNHLY and CDR2 is FYNNEI. J lost 6 bases, V lost 7 bases, and 11 bases had no gene match. CDR3 protein: CASTGTGLVSNEQFF. The CDR3 DNA reads as TGTGCCAGCACTGGGACAGGCCTGGTTTCCAATGAGCAGTTCTTC. Drawing the rest from reference TRBV2 and TRBJ2-1, the complete variable domain is EPEVTQTPSHQVTQMGQEVILRCVPISNHLYFYWYRQILGQKVEFLVSFYNNEISEKSEIFDDQFSVERPDGSNFTLKIRSTKLEDSAMYFCASTGTGLVSNEQFFGPGTRLTVL.

This sequence joins TRBV3-1 (or the pseudogene TRBV3-2) and TRBJ2-5; D is tentatively TRBD1 or TRBD2 (5 bases each). V lost 4 bases to trimming and J lost 7 bases, with 19 bases between them. Germline loops: CDR1 LGHDT, CDR2 YNNKEL (reference sequence). The CDR3 runs 15 residues. The CDR3, as DNA: TGTGCCAGCAGCCCTCCTGGGACCCCAGTTGGGACCCAGTACTTC. Protein: CASSPPGTPVGTQYF.

The DNA of the CDR3 is TGTGCCAGCAGCCAGCGGACTAGCAATAAGAATGAGCAGTTCTTC. Translated: CASSQRTSNKNEQFF. The genes are TRBV3-1 (or the pseudogene TRBV3-2) and TRBJ2-1; the match to TRBD2 covers 8 bases. CDR1 and CDR2 (germline): LGHDT, YNNKEL (reference sequence). With V trimmed by 3 bases and J by 7 bases, 8 bases remained unmatched. There are 15 residues in the CDR3.

The rearrangement links TRBV27 to TRBJ2-7, with 13 bases lining up with TRBD2. J was trimmed by 2 bases and V by 5 bases; bases with no gene match: 12. The CDR3 contains 18 residues. Germline V gene lookup returns CDR1 MNHEY and CDR2 SMNVEV (reference sequence). The CDR3 DNA reads as TGTGCCAGCAGTCCCGGGACTAGCGGGAACCCGAAGACCTACGAGCAGTACTTC. Its protein product is CASSPGTSGNPKTYEQYF.

The V and J genes are TRBV14 and TRBJ1-2, with D tentatively TRBD1 (5 bases). V lost 1 base to trimming and J lost 5 bases, with 17 bases between them. This CDR3 is built from 16 residues. Germline loops: CDR1 SGHDN, CDR2 FVKESK. Here the CDR3 reads CASSQGGKGRKYGYTF. The CDR3 nucleotides read TGTGCCAGCAGCCAAGGAGGAAAGGGACGAAAATATGGCTACACCTTC.

The gene calls are TRBV10-2 and TRBJ1-6; D remains unclear. This CDR3 has 13 amino acids. V lost 5 bases, J lost 6 bases, and 8 bases lay in between. Germline CDR1 WSHSY, CDR2 SAAADI. CDR3: CASSPKGNSPLHF. In DNA, the CDR3 is TGCGCCAGCAGTCCAAAGGGTAATTCACCCCTCCACTTT.

V is TRBV6-1 and J is TRBJ2-5; no firm D call. V was pared by 2 bases and J by 5 bases, with 18 bases between. There are 16 residues in the CDR3. Germline CDR1 reads MNHNS; CDR2 reads SASEGT. This chain's CDR3 is CASSELWVFPPETQYF. DNA of the CDR3: TGTGCCAGCAGTGAACTGTGGGTGTTTCCCCCCGAGACCCAGTACTTC.

This sequence joins TRBV5-1 and TRBJ2-5; 7 bases are a match to TRBD1. The V gene end was trimmed by 0 bases and the J gene end by 4 bases; junction bases not matched to a gene: 6. Germline loops: CDR1 SGHRS, CDR2 YFSETQ. The CDR3 loop spans 15 amino acids. CDR3 DNA: TGCGCCAGCAGCTTGGAGGACAGGCCTGGAGAGACCCAGTACTTC. This encodes CASSLEDRPGETQYF.

The rearrangement uses TRBV10-3 and TRBJ2-1, with D tentatively TRBD2 (5 bases). Germline CDR1 is ENHRY and CDR2 is SYGVKD. The CDR3 totals 14 residues. Trimming removed 4 bases from V and 8 bases from J, with 15 bases in between. The CDR3 spells CAISVSGISDEQFF. As DNA, the CDR3 is TGTGCCATCAGTGTATCGGGGATCAGCGATGAGCAGTTCTTC.

The genes are TRBV6-5 and TRBJ1-1; D is uncertain. This CDR3 contains 14 residues. The germline gives CDR1 MNHEY, CDR2 SVGAGI. V was pared by 6 bases and J by 0 bases, with 11 bases between. CDR3 nucleotide sequence: TGTGCCAGCAGCCGCATGGGAGTGAACACTGAAGCTTTCTTT. Translation gives CASSRMGVNTEAFF.

V usage is TRBV21-1 and J usage is TRBJ1-4. TRBV21-1 is designated a pseudogene. The length of the CDR3 is 16 residues. The CDR3: CASSKGKRSTNEKLFF. As DNA, the CDR3 is TGTGCCAGCAGCAAAGGGAAGCGGTCAACTAATGAAAAACTGTTTTTT.

The chain combines TRBV4-1 with TRBJ1-4; TRBD1 is a possible D gene (5 bases). The CDR3 contains 15 residues. Trimming removed 0 bases at V and 5 bases at J, with 10 bases between. Per the germline V gene, CDR1 is MGHRA and CDR2 is YSYEKL. The CDR3 DNA sequence: TGCGCCAGCAGCCAAGAGACAGTCCGCAATGAAAAACTGTTTTTT. Protein product: CASSQETVRNEKLFF.